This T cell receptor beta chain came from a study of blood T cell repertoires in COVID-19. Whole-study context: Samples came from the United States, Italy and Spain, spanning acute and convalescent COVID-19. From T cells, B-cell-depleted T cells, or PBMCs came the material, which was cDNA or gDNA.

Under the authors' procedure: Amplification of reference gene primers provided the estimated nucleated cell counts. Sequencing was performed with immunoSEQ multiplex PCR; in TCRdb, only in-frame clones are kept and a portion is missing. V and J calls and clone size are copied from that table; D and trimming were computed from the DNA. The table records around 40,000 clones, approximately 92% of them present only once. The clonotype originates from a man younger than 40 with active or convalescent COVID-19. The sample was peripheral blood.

The CDR3 protein is CASSVDRTGGYTF. CDR3 sequence (DNA): TGTGCCAGTAGTGTGGACAGGACGGGTGGCTACACCTTC. V usage is TRBV19 and J usage is TRBJ1-2; the match to TRBD1 covers 7 bases. This CDR3 contains 13 residues. V shed 5 bases and J 7 bases; nucleotides not matched to a gene: 7. Germline values: CDR1 LNHDA, CDR2 SQIVND (reference sequence). Full variable domain (missing parts from reference TRBV19 and TRBJ1-2): DGGITQSPKYLFRKEGQNVTLSCEQNLNHDAMYWYRQDPGQGLRLIYYSQIVNDFQKGDIAEGYSVSREKKESFPLTVTSAQKNPTAFYLCASSVDRTGGYTFGSGTRLTVV.